A selection of T cell receptor beta chains follows, all from one sample in a study of cytomegalovirus exposure and HLA in healthy donors. Profiled with immunoSEQ multiplex PCR; TCRdb holds only in-frame clones, not every one. Of over 100,000 clones listed, 89% are singletons. The sample was PBMCs. The source is a woman younger than 30 in good health and CMV-seronegative. The CDR3 runs from the conserved cysteine through the conserved F or W. The D gene is left open where the match is weak. A clone size is listed for some rows: how often the clone was seen (once, few, many), or a class if it is expanded.

V	D	J	size	DNA	CDR3
TRBV25-1	TRBD1	TRBJ1-4	.	TGTGCCAGCATTGGGGACAGCTATGAAAAACTGTTTTTT	CASIGDSYEKLFF
TRBV4-1	.	TRBJ2-7	.	TGCGCCAGCAGCGTAGTCGGGGGTAGACTCCACGAGCAGTACTTC	CASSVVGGRLHEQYF
TRBV29-1	.	TRBJ2-5	.	TGCAGCGTCTCATCCCAGGGGACGAAGACCCAGTACTTC	CSVSSQGTKTQYF
TRBV11-2	.	TRBJ2-4	.	TGTGCCAGCAGCTTAGATTATATAACCGGAAACATTCAGTACTTC	CASSLDYITGNIQYF
TRBV6-5	TRBD1	TRBJ1-2	.	TGTGCCAGCACAAGGACAGGGGGCGCTTCTGGCTACACCTTC	CASTRTGGASGYTF
TRBV4-1	TRBD2	TRBJ2-3	.	TGCGCCAGCAGCCACAAGTCCGGGACTAGCGGCCGCACAGATACGCAGTATTTT	CASSHKSGTSGRTDTQYF
TRBV27	.	TRBJ1-2	once	TGTGCCAGCAGTTTTTTAGGAGCTCCCCAGGGCTACACCTTC	CASSFLGAPQGYTF
TRBV5-1	.	TRBJ2-2	.	TGCGCCAGCAGCTTGACCCCGGCCAGGGTGGTCACCGGGGAGCTGTTTTTT	CASSLTPARVVTGELFF
TRBV18	.	TRBJ2-1	.	TGTGCCAGCTCACGGGATAGGCAGGCGGGACTGAATGAGCAGTTCTTC	CASSRDRQAGLNEQFF
TRBV4-1	.	TRBJ2-3	.	TGCGCCAGCAGCCTCTGGACAGAGGGGGACACAGATACGCAGTATTTT	CASSLWTEGDTDTQYF
TRBV7-9	TRBD1	TRBJ1-2	.	TGTGCCAGCAGCTTAGGAGAGGGGGCCTATGGCTACACCTTC	CASSLGEGAYGYTF
TRBV7-3	.	TRBJ2-6	.	TGTGCCAGCAGCTTAGCAGGGGCTGGGGCCAACGTCCTGACTTTC	CASSLAGAGANVLTF
TRBV7-8	.	TRBJ2-7	.	TGTGCCAGCAACCCCGGACAGTCCGAACTTTACGAGCAGTACTTC	CASNPGQSELYEQYF
TRBV11-2	TRBD1	TRBJ1-2	.	TGTGCCAGCAGTTCTCTGACAGGGGGCAGCGTTTATGGCTACACCTTC	CASSSLTGGSVYGYTF
TRBV5-1	.	TRBJ1-2	.	TGCGCCAGCCGGAGAGAGGACATTAACTATGGCTACACCTTC	CASRREDINYGYTF
TRBV11-3	TRBD2	TRBJ2-1	.	TGTGCCAGCAGCTTCGGGGGGGACAATGAGCAGTTCTTC	CASSFGGDNEQFF
TRBV9	.	TRBJ1-1	.	TGTGCCAGCAGCGTAGTAACGGTCCCAGGTCCTCCTGAAGCTTTCTTT	CASSVVTVPGPPEAFF
TRBV5-6	TRBD1	TRBJ1-5	.	TGTGCCAGCAGCTTGGCCGGGACAGGGTTTGGCAATCAGCCCCAGCATTTT	CASSLAGTGFGNQPQHF
TRBV5-1	.	TRBJ1-6	.	TGCGCCAGCAGCTTGGGGAGGGTGTATAATTCACCCCTCCACTTT	CASSLGRVYNSPLHF
TRBV27	.	TRBJ2-1	.	TGTGCCAGCAGTTTATCACCGGGACACATCAATGAGCAGTTCTTC	CASSLSPGHINEQFF
TRBV7-9	.	TRBJ1-1	.	TGTGCCAGCAGCTTTTCGGGGGAACGACCTGAAGCTTTCTTT	CASSFSGERPEAFF
TRBV6-5	.	TRBJ1-4	.	TGTGCCAGCAGTTACTCCGGGACATTGAATGAAAAACTGTTTTTT	CASSYSGTLNEKLFF
TRBV5-6	.	TRBJ2-1	.	TGTGCCAGCAGCTTGGTTCCCGGTAATGAGCAGTTCTTC	CASSLVPGNEQFF
TRBV27	TRBD1	TRBJ2-7	.	TGTGCCAGCAGTCCCGGGACAGGGATTAGCTCCTACGAGCAGTACTTC	CASSPGTGISSYEQYF
TRBV7-9	TRBD1	TRBJ1-1	.	TGTGCCAGCAGCTCAAACAGGGGAACTGAAGCTTTCTTT	CASSSNRGTEAFF
TRBV27	TRBD1	TRBJ1-2	once	TGTGCCAGCAGTACTGGACAGGGGGCGGGGTATGGCTACACCTTC	CASSTGQGAGYGYTF
TRBV5-1	TRBD1	TRBJ2-7	.	TGCGCCAGCAGCTTGGGGACAGGGGGCTACGAGCAGTACTTC	CASSLGTGGYEQYF
TRBV7-3	.	TRBJ1-1	once	TGTGCCAGCAGCTTATCTTCCGGACAGAACACTGAAGCTTTCTTT	CASSLSSGQNTEAFF
TRBV29-1	TRBD1	TRBJ2-7	.	TGCAGCGCATTTCGCATTTCCGGGACAGGTCACCACGAGCAGTACTTC	CSAFRISGTGHHEQYF
TRBV2	TRBD1	TRBJ1-2	few	TGTGCCAGCAGTGCCGGACAGGGTCGAGGCTACACCTTC	CASSAGQGRGYTF
TRBV6-1	.	TRBJ2-6	.	TGTGCCAGCAGTGAAAGGAGTGCGGGGGCCAACGTCCTGACTTTC	CASSERSAGANVLTF
TRBV5-1	.	TRBJ2-5	.	TGCGCCAGCAGCCCCCCGGTTCCCCAAGAGACCCAGTACTTC	CASSPPVPQETQYF
TRBV5-1	TRBD1	TRBJ2-7	.	TGCGCCAGCAGCTTGGTACAGGGGGCTAGCTACGAGCAGTACTTC	CASSLVQGASYEQYF
TRBV6-5	.	TRBJ2-7	.	TGTGCCAGCAATAGCCCAGGGAGGACCTCCTACGAGCAGTACTTC	CASNSPGRTSYEQYF
TRBV5-1	TRBD1	TRBJ1-1	.	TGCGCCAGCAGCTTAAGGGTGGGACAGCACACTGAAGCTTTCTTT	CASSLRVGQHTEAFF
TRBV6-6	.	TRBJ2-3	few	TGTGCCAGCGTAGCGGCCACAGATACGCAGTATTTT	CASVAATDTQYF
TRBV7-3	TRBD1	TRBJ2-2	.	TGTGCCAGCTCAGGGGGCTTGAACACCGGGGAGCTGTTTTTT	CASSGGLNTGELFF
TRBV6-1	TRBD1	TRBJ2-7	.	TGTGCCAGCAGTGAAGGGGACAGGCTAAACTACGAGCAGTACTTC	CASSEGDRLNYEQYF
TRBV11-2	TRBD2	TRBJ2-2	once	TGTGCCAGCAGCCATCCTAGCGGGGGGTTGAACACCGGGGAGCTGTTTTTT	CASSHPSGGLNTGELFF
TRBV4-1	TRBD2	TRBJ2-5	.	TGCGCCAGCAGCCCCCGAGGCGGGGGGTTTCAAGAGACCCAGTACTTC	CASSPRGGGFQETQYF
TRBV5-1	TRBD1	TRBJ2-7	.	TGCGCCAGCAGTTGGACAGGGAGCTCCTACGAGCAGTACTTC	CASSWTGSSYEQYF
TRBV27	.	TRBJ1-2	.	TGTGCCAGCAGTGATACGGCAGGCTATGGCTACACCTTC	CASSDTAGYGYTF
TRBV6-5	.	TRBJ1-2	.	TGTGCCAGCAGTTTAGAGGGTCCTGGACGGAACTATGGCTACACCTTC	CASSLEGPGRNYGYTF
TRBV2	TRBD1	TRBJ1-1	.	TGTGCCAGCAGTGCCTTGGGACAGAGGGTCTTCTTT	CASSALGQRVFF
TRBV5-1	TRBD2	TRBJ2-5	.	TGCGCCAGCAGCGCAATTCTAGCGGGGGGGCTGGAGACCCAGTACTTC	CASSAILAGGLETQYF
TRBV19	.	TRBJ2-1	.	TGTGCCAGTAGTATTTGGGGCGAGACCTACAATGAGCAGTTCTTC	CASSIWGETYNEQFF